A selection of T cell receptor beta chains follows, all from one sample in a study of T cell responses to AZD1222 COVID-19 vaccine. Using immunoSEQ multiplex PCR, the repertoire was profiled, and TCRdb retains in-frame clones only, with some absent. This repertoire shows over 85,000 clones, approximately 90% found once; its top ten account for just under 7.5%. The specimen comprised peripheral blood, sampled on day 0 of AZD1222 vaccination. The receptor set was obtained from an adult in good health. Both conserved end residues are trimmed from each CDR3. Fields, in order: J gene, V gene, CDR3 protein.

J: TRBJ2-1
V: TRBV5-1
CDR3: ASSLVGTSVYNEQF

J: TRBJ2-7
V: TRBV4-1
CDR3: ASSQGRTYEQY

J: TRBJ1-6
V: TRBV6-2/TRBV6-3
CDR3: ASSRGPGTGSPLH

J: TRBJ1-2
V: TRBV6-2/TRBV6-3
CDR3: ASSYPAFPGDYGYT

J: TRBJ1-2
V: TRBV10-3
CDR3: AINPGQGNYGYT

J: TRBJ2-5
V: TRBV7-6
CDR3: ASSSLTGGWGETQY

J: TRBJ2-3
V: TRBV5-4
CDR3: ASSPGTPTDTQY

J: TRBJ1-5
V: TRBV18
CDR3: ASSPSGTGVSNQPQH

J: TRBJ2-1
V: TRBV11-2
CDR3: ASSRRSSGGYNEQF

J: TRBJ1-5
V: TRBV28
CDR3: ASTFGGFNQPQH

J: TRBJ2-7
V: TRBV5-1
CDR3: ASSLTGNPSYEQY

J: TRBJ1-2
V: TRBV19
CDR3: ASNRGGQLNYGYT

J: TRBJ2-2
V: TRBV5-1
CDR3: ASSLDPSSLTGELF

J: TRBJ1-3
V: TRBV3-1/TRBV3-2
CDR3: ASRPTGLGNTIY

J: TRBJ1-1
V: TRBV29-1
CDR3: SVRTGVNTEAF

J: TRBJ2-2
V: TRBV27
CDR3: ASSLFDRVDTGELF

J: TRBJ1-5
V: TRBV19
CDR3: ASYRDGSNQPQH

J: TRBJ1-4
V: TRBV28
CDR3: ASSPGTAYNEKLF

J: TRBJ1-5
V: TRBV10-3
CDR3: AIRGSNQPQH

J: TRBJ2-3
V: TRBV29-1
CDR3: SVADREFTDTQY

J: TRBJ1-5
V: TRBV6-5
CDR3: ASGQGWEPQH

J: TRBJ2-7
V: TRBV30
CDR3: AWSQGSNEQY

J: TRBJ1-1
V: TRBV7-2
CDR3: ASSLIVNTEAF